This T cell receptor (beta chain) was identified in a study of T cells in Graves' hyperthyroidism and ophthalmopathy. In the study overall: Peripheral blood was obtained at initial diagnosis, preceding any treatment.

Researchers took RNA transcripts and amplified the TCR beta CDR3 regions from them. RT-PCR in the first round (using the HTBI primer set) targeted the TCR CDR3. TCRdb itself ran the multiplex PCR reads through MiXCR, one entry per CDR3 protein. Of 560,000 or so distinct CDR3 sequences in the sample, just under 20% are singletons; the top ten hold over 45%. Findings of the study overall: Clonotypes that were expanded in thyroid above 0.001 mostly appeared in blood too. Ophthalmopathy onset followed model prediction by a median roughly 6 months.

J was trimmed by 7 bases and V by 4 bases; bases with no gene match: 10. The CDR3 loop spans 15 amino acids. The germline V gene has CDR1 WNHNN and CDR2 SYGVQD (reference sequence). This clonotype was observed a few times. The antigen is unknown. The sequence was obtained from a man in his forties or fifties with Graves' ophthalmopathy. The sequenced sample was blood. This rearrangement joins TRBV10-1 to TRBJ2-1, with 7 bases fitting TRBD2. CDR3 residues: CASSGFVGGDNEQFF. CDR3 nucleotide sequence: TGCGCCAGCAGTGGCTTTGTGGGGGGGGATAATGAGCAGTTCTTC.